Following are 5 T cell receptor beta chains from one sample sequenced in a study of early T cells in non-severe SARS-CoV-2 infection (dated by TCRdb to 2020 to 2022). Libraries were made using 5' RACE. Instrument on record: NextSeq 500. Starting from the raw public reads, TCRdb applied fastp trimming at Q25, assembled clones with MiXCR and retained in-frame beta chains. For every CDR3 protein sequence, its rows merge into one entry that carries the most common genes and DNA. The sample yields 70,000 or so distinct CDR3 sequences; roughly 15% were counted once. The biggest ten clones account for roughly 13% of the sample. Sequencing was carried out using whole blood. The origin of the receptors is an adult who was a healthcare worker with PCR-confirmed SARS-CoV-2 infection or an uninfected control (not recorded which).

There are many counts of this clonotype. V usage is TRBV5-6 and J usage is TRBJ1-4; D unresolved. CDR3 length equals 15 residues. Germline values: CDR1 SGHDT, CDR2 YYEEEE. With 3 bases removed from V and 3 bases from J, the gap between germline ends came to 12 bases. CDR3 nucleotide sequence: TGTGCCAGCAGCTATTTAGGTTCAGCTAATGAAAAACTGTTTTTT. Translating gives CASSYLGSANEKLFF.

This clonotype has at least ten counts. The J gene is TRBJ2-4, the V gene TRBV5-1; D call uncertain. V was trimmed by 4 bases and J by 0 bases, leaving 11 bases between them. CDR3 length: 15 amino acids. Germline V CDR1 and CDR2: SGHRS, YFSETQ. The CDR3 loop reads CASSPDGVAKNIQYF. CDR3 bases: TGCGCCAGCAGCCCGGATGGTGTAGCCAAAAACATTCAGTACTTC.

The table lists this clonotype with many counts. CDR3 loop: CASSQGWDYGYTF. The CDR3 DNA follows: TGTGCCAGCTCTCAGGGTTGGGACTATGGCTACACCTTC. This chain connects TRBV11-2 to TRBJ1-2, with D possibly TRBD1 on 5 matching bases. The CDR3 spans 13 residues. The ends were cut back, 8 bases at V and 3 bases at J, with 13 bases in the middle. Germline V CDR1 and CDR2: SGHAT, FQNNGV. The variable domain in full, with the rest retrieved from reference TRBV11-2 and TRBJ1-2, is EAGVAQSPRYKIIEKRQSVAFWCNPISGHATLYWYQQILGQGPKLLIQFQNNGVVDDSQLPKDRFSAERLKGVDSTLKIQPAKLEDSAVYLCASSQGWDYGYTFGSGTRLTVV.

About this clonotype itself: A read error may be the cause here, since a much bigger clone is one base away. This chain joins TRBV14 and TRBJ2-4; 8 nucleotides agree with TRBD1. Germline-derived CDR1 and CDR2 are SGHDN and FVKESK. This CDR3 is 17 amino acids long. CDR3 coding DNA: TGTGCCAGCAGCGCCCGACAGGGGTCGGTGGCCAAAAACACTCAGTACTTC. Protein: CASSARQGSVAKNTQYF.

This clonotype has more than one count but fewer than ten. The CDR3 spells CASSPPGTSAQRLFF. In DNA form, the CDR3 reads TGTGCCAGCAGCCCCCCCGGGACTAGCGCCCAGCGACTGTTCTTC. V gene TRBV7-3 combines with J gene TRBJ2-1; 10 bases align to TRBD2. This CDR3 contains 15 residues. V gave up 5 bases and J gave up 15 bases; unmatched junction bases: 16. CDR1 is SGHTA and CDR2 is FQGTGA in the germline V gene. The full variable domain, rest sourced from reference TRBV7-3 and TRBJ2-1, is GAGVSQTPSNKVTEKGKYVELRCDPISGHTALYWYRQSLGQGPEFLIYFQGTGAADDSGLPNDRFFAVRPEGSVSTLKIQRTERGDSAVYLCASSPPGTSAQRLFFGPGTRLTVL.